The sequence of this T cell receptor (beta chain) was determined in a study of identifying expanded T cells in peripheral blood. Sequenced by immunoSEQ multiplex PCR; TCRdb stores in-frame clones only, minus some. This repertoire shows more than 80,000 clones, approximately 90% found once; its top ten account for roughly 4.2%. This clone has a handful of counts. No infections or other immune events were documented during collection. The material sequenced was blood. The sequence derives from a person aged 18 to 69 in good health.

The CDR3 spells CASGPVGYTF. CDR3 nucleotides: TGTGCCAGCGGACCCGTAGGCTACACCTTC. This sequence joins TRBV2 and TRBJ1-2; D is ambiguous. Germline lookup yields CDR1 SNHLY and CDR2 FYNNEI. The V end lost 8 bases, the J end lost 8 bases, and 9 bases lay between the germline ends. CDR3 size: 10 residues.